This T cell receptor beta chain appears in the sequencing data of a study of beta chain features in type 1 diabetes. Points from the study as a whole: TCRB CDR3s were moderately but significantly shorter in Type 1 diabetes patients in all four CD4+ subsets. Small HLA sub-analyses could not settle whether HLA shapes TCRB rearrangement. PCR could preferentially amplify shorter templates, alike in patients and controls. Reads derived from cDNA could over-represent cells showing high TCR expression. TCRB repertoires of naive, central memory and Treg cells appeared more similar among patients than among healthy donors.

Reverse transcription of all isolated RNA meant that expressed TCRB transcripts were sequenced. Profiling relied on immunoSEQ multiplex PCR, and the TCRdb table lists in-frame clones only, not all of them. The table records roughly 340,000 clones, over 9.5% of them present only once. This clone appeared a few times. Its antigen remains unknown. Trimming removed 8 bases at V and 0 bases at J, with 16 bases between. This CDR3 is built from 16 residues. In germline, CDR1 is SGHAT, CDR2 FQNNGV. This TCR came from a woman aged 18-35 years with type 1 diabetes. The specimen was naive CD4+ T cells from blood. This chain uses TRBV11-2 with TRBJ2-2, with D perhaps matching TRBD2 (6 bases). CDR3 sequence (DNA): TGTGCCAGCCGAAATCTTGCGGGGCCGAACACCGGGGAGCTGTTTTTT. Its protein is CASRNLAGPNTGELFF.